The 28 T cell receptor beta chains below all came from one sample that was sequenced in a study of breast tumors, draining lymph nodes, adjacent tissues. Breast cancer patients provided tissue from their axillary draining lymph nodes. TCRdb re-derived calls from the multiplex PCR reads in MiXCR, one entry per CDR3 protein. The data show approximately 250,000 distinct CDR3 sequences, less than 35% seen once. Input material: axillary lymph node tissue. Every receptor here comes from a female donor with breast cancer. Some clones in this sample may be carry-over from other donors' samples.

The chain recombines TRBV2 with TRBJ2-7, with unresolved D. With 3 bases removed from V and 0 bases from J, the gap between germline ends came to 6 bases. This CDR3 is 13 amino acids long. Germline assignment: CDR1 SNHLY and CDR2 FYNNEI. The CDR3 DNA reads TGTGCCAGCAGTGATTCCGCCTCCTACGAGCAGTACTTC. Amino acids: CASSDSASYEQYF. The whole variable domain, filled in from reference TRBV2 and TRBJ2-7, reads EPEVTQTPSHQVTQMGQEVILRCVPISNHLYFYWYRQILGQKVEFLVSFYNNEISEKSEIFDDQFSVERPDGSNFTLKIRSTKLEDSAMYFCASSDSASYEQYFGPGTRLTVT.

This clonotype has a count of ten or more. The V gene is TRBV4-3, the J gene TRBJ1-2; TRBD1 aligns across 11 bases. The germline gives CDR1 LGHNA, CDR2 YSLEER. V was pared by 1 base and J by 3 bases, with 10 bases of the junction left unmatched. CDR3 size: 18 residues. The CDR3 reads CASSQVQDRGPRDYGYTF. In nucleotides, the CDR3 is TGCGCCAGCAGCCAAGTCCAGGACAGGGGGCCCCGTGACTATGGCTACACCTTC.

The J gene is TRBJ2-1, the V gene TRBV20-1; 10 nucleotides agree with TRBD1. CDR3 size: 16 residues. Losses at the gene ends were 0 bases for V and 8 bases for J; bases not matched to a gene: 10. Germline-derived CDR1 and CDR2 are DFQATT and SNEGSKA (reference sequence). Written as DNA, the CDR3 is TGCAGTGCTAGAGATTCGCGGGACAGGGGATGGTATGAGCAGTTCTTC. Its protein is CSARDSRDRGWYEQFF.

The chain combines TRBV10-3 with TRBJ1-4, with 10 bases fitting TRBD1. The trim removed 10 bases at V and 3 bases at J, leaving 2 bases unmatched. This CDR3 has 13 amino acids. CDR1 is ENHRY, CDR2 SYGVKD, per germline. CDR3 loop: CATGQGANEKLFF. The CDR3 bases are TGTGCCACTGGACAGGGGGCTAATGAAAAACTGTTTTTT.

Comments on this clonotype: At one end, the junction sequence differs from germline, possibly due to a read error. V is TRBV7-2 and J is TRBJ1-5, with no clear D. The CDR3 has 13 amino acids. Germline assignment: CDR1 SGHTA and CDR2 FQGNSA. The CDR3, as DNA: TGTGCTAGCAACCCCGACCTCAATCAGCCCCAGCATTTT. Its translation: CASNPDLNQPQHF.

In its sample, this clonotype was seen a few times. V gene TRBV27 combines with J gene TRBJ1-2; the match to TRBD1 covers 8 bases. J was trimmed by 8 bases and V by 4 bases; bases with no gene match: 6. There are 13 residues in the CDR3. Germline lookup yields CDR1 MNHEY and CDR2 SMNVEV (reference sequence). The CDR3 protein is CASSWDRNGGYTF. CDR3 DNA: TGTGCCAGCAGTTGGGACAGGAATGGCGGCTACACCTTC.

This clonotype was counted at least ten times. The chain links TRBV19 to TRBJ2-3; D possibly corresponds to TRBD2 (5 bases). This CDR3 spans 15 amino acids. V was cut by 6 bases and J by 3 bases, with 16 bases left in between. CDR1 LNHDA and CDR2 SQIVND come from the germline V gene (reference sequence). CDR3 sequence reads: CASRPSPGETDTQYF. CDR3 sequence (DNA): TGTGCCAGTAGGCCCTCCCCCGGGGAGACAGATACGCAGTATTTT.

CDR3 sequence: CSFTGSSEQYF. The CDR3 nucleotides read TGCAGCTTTACCGGGAGCAGCGAGCAGTACTTC. J is TRBJ2-7 and V is TRBV29-1; a possible D gene is TRBD2 (6 bases). The germline V gene has CDR1 SQVTM and CDR2 ANQGSEA. The CDR3 has 11 residues. Trimming pared 8 bases from V and 6 bases from J, leaving 14 bases between.

The V and J genes are TRBV7-2 and TRBJ1-6; no clear D. The germline V gene has CDR1 SGHTA and CDR2 FQGNSA. V was clipped by 1 base and J by 10 bases, with 11 bases between them. CDR3 length: 14 residues. The CDR3 is CASSLEAGRSPLHF. The CDR3 DNA follows: TGTGCCAGCAGCTTAGAGGCGGGGAGGTCACCCCTCCACTTT.

The gene calls are TRBV6-6 and TRBJ2-5, with 8 bases identical to TRBD1. Trimming took 4 bases from V and 0 from J; bases not matched to a gene: 22. Germline CDR1 is MNHNY and CDR2 is SVGAGI (reference sequence). The CDR3 has 21 amino acids. The CDR3 spells CASSSTGSPADRDKYQETQYF. The CDR3 bases are TGTGCCAGCAGTTCCACCGGGTCCCCAGCGGACAGGGATAAGTACCAAGAGACCCAGTACTTC.

In regard to this clonotype: At one of its ends the junction is not consistent with the germline gene, which may arise from a read error. The V call is TRBV10-3, the J call TRBJ2-1; TRBD1 agrees at 8 bases. The germline gives CDR1 ENHRY, CDR2 SYGVKD. This CDR3 contains 15 residues. The CDR3 is CASSYSTGVSNEQFF. In DNA form, the CDR3 reads TGTGCCAGCAGTTACTCGACAGGGGTTTCGAATGAGCAGTTCTTC.

With regard to this clonotype: A single base separates this from a much larger clone, so it may be a read error. The rearrangement links TRBV11-2 to TRBJ2-7; D unclear. V lost 5 bases to trimming and J lost 0 bases, with 14 bases between them. Germline CDR1 and CDR2: SGHAT and FQNNGV. This CDR3 has 15 residues. CDR3 sequence (DNA): TGTGCCAGCAGCACCACGACGGGTCCCTCCTACGAGCAGTACTTC. This sequence encodes CASSTTTGPSYEQYF.

This clonotype was found many times. The genes are TRBV5-6 and TRBJ1-5, with D unresolved. CDR1 is SGHDT, CDR2 YYEEEE, per germline. Between the trimmed V and J ends, which lost 0 bases and 4 bases, there was a span of 8 bases. The CDR3 contains 14 residues. DNA for the CDR3: TGTGCCAGCAGCTTGGAGGCAGAAAATCAGCCCCAGCATTTT. Translating it yields CASSLEAENQPQHF.

The chain recombines TRBV3-2 with TRBJ2-7; TRBD2 is taken as the D call from the table, unchecked against the DNA. TRBV3-2 is tagged as a pseudogene. This CDR3 spans 15 amino acids. For the CDR3, the DNA is TGTGCCAGCAGCCAAGATACGGGGGAGGCCTACGAGCAGTACTTC. It yields the protein CASSQDTGEAYEQYF.

This clonotype appeared many times. The chain combines TRBV18 with TRBJ2-5; D not certain. The V gene's germline CDR1 is KGHSH and CDR2 LQKENI. The CDR3 consists of 13 residues. V dropped 2 bases and J dropped 4 bases, with 8 bases sitting between them. The CDR3 is CASSPLHGETQYF. In nucleotides, the CDR3 is TGTGCCAGCTCACCATTACACGGAGAGACCCAGTACTTC. Filled out from reference TRBV18 and TRBJ2-5, the complete variable domain reads NAGVMQNPRHLVRRRGQEARLRCSPMKGHSHVYWYRQLPEEGLKFMVYLQKENIIDESGMPKERFSAEFPKEGPSILRIQQVVRGDSAAYFCASSPLHGETQYFGPGTRLLVL.

The genes are TRBV25-1 and TRBJ2-1; TRBD2 matches at 9 bases. The CDR3 sequence is 15 residues long. Germline V gene data show CDR1 as MGHDK and CDR2 as SYGVNS. Trimming took 6 bases from V and 9 from J; bases not matched to a gene: 12. CDR3 sequence: CASRDGLAGKVEQFF. DNA of the CDR3: TGTGCCAGCAGAGATGGTCTAGCGGGGAAGGTTGAGCAGTTCTTC. Together with reference TRBV25-1 and TRBJ2-1, the CDR3 gives the full variable domain: EADIYQTPRYLVIGTGKKITLECSQTMGHDKMYWYQQDPGMELHLIHYSYGVNSTEKGDLSSESTVSRIRTEHFPLTLESARPSHTSQYLCASRDGLAGKVEQFFGPGTRLTVL.

In its sample, this clonotype was seen many times. The CDR3 spells CASSVHNEQFF. CDR3 bases: TGTGCCAGCAGTGTACACAATGAGCAGTTCTTC. The chain recombines TRBV6-6 with TRBJ2-1; D unresolved. CDR1 MNHNY and CDR2 SVGAGI come from the germline V gene (reference sequence). V lost 5 bases to trimming and J lost 5 bases, with 4 bases between them. This CDR3 is 11 amino acids long.

This clonotype has a count of ten or more. CDR3 region: CASSEVWSGADTQYF. Written as DNA, the CDR3 is TGTGCCAGCAGTGAAGTATGGAGTGGGGCAGATACGCAGTATTTT. V and J are TRBV6-1 and TRBJ2-3; no firm D call. Trimming removed 1 base at V and 4 bases at J, with 12 bases between. CDR3 length: 15 amino acids. CDR1 MNHNS and CDR2 SASEGT come from the germline V gene.

This clonotype was seen at least ten times. V usage is TRBV29-1 and J usage is TRBJ1-4; no clear D. The germline V gene encodes CDR1 SQVTM and CDR2 ANQGSEA. V gave up 5 bases and J gave up 7 bases, with 5 bases separating them. CDR3 size: 10 residues. CDR3 in DNA: TGCAGCGTTTTGGGTGAAAAACTGTTTTTT. The encoded protein is CSVLGEKLFF.

The table lists this clonotype with a few counts. This chain uses TRBV5-4 with TRBJ1-2; D not resolved. Germline CDR1 is SGHNT and CDR2 is YYREEE (reference sequence). V was clipped by 2 bases and J by 4 bases, with 15 bases between them. CDR3 size: 15 residues. The DNA for the CDR3 is TGTGCCAGCAGCTTCGCCCTCTCTTTTAGCTATGGCTACACCTTC. Amino acids: CASSFALSFSYGYTF.

This clonotype was observed a few times. A much larger clone lies one base from this, so it may be a read error. The chain employs TRBV5-6 and TRBJ2-7, with D possibly being TRBD2 (5 bases). The CDR3 consists of 14 residues. Trimming removed 4 bases at V and 4 bases at J, with 15 bases between. The germline V gene has CDR1 SGHDT and CDR2 YYEEEE. CDR3 in amino acids: CASSRTSAGYEQYF. The CDR3 bases are TGTGCCAGCAGCCGGACTTCAGCAGGATACGAGCAGTACTTC.

In this sample, this clonotype turned up many times. The chain recombines TRBV2 with TRBJ2-1, with D tentatively TRBD2 (6 bases). This CDR3 region has 14 residues. CDR1 and CDR2 from the germline V gene are SNHLY and FYNNEI. Trimming left V 4 bases short and J 12 bases short, with 19 bases between. The CDR3 spells CASSGDGGAGRQFF. DNA of the CDR3: TGTGCCAGCAGTGGGGATGGCGGGGCTGGACGGCAGTTCTTC.

This clonotype appeared a single time. The chain joins TRBV20-1 to TRBJ2-1; TRBD2 agrees at 13 bases. The V gene's germline CDR1 is DFQATT and CDR2 SNEGSKA (reference sequence). Trimming cost V 6 bases and J 7 bases; bases outside gene matches: 18. The CDR3 loop spans 18 amino acids. The CDR3 spells CSATRGTSGTARRNEQFF. Written as DNA, the CDR3 is TGCAGTGCAACCCGGGGGACTAGCGGGACGGCCCGGAGGAATGAGCAGTTCTTC.

This chain uses TRBV19 with TRBJ2-6; D is unclear. This CDR3 has 13 amino acids. Germline-derived CDR1 and CDR2 are LNHDA and SQIVND (reference sequence). The V end lost 3 bases, the J end lost 10 bases, and 10 bases lay between the germline ends. DNA for the CDR3: TGTGCCAGTAGTATTGTGGCAGCTAACGTCCTGACTTTC. Its protein is CASSIVAANVLTF.

The chain is built from TRBV27 and TRBJ2-3, with 9 nucleotides matching TRBD2. CDR1 and CDR2 from the germline V gene are MNHEY and SMNVEV (reference sequence). This CDR3 region has 14 residues. The V and J ends lost 6 bases and 5 bases, in that order; junction bases with no gene match: 6. The DNA of the CDR3 is TGTGCCAGCAGCGATCTTAGCGGGGGAGATACGCAGTATTTT. It yields the protein CASSDLSGGDTQYF.

In its sample, this clonotype was seen a few times. A much larger clone sits a single nucleotide away, making a read error possible. The chain has TRBV2 and TRBJ2-7; a possible D gene is TRBD2 (5 bases). Germline V gene sequence: CDR1 SNHLY, CDR2 FYNNEI. CDR3 length: 14 residues. CDR3 residues: CASSPGRASYGQYF. CDR3 in DNA: TGTGCCAGCAGTCCCGGGCGGGCCTCATACGGGCAGTACTTC.

As concerns this clonotype: One end of the junction varies from germline; a read error may be responsible. The CDR3 spells CAKDGGRAYNEQFF. CDR3 nucleotide sequence: TGTGCCAAAGATGGCGGGAGGGCCTATAATGAGCAGTTCTTC. This chain connects TRBV24-1 to TRBJ2-1; 9 nucleotides match TRBD2. The CDR3 totals 14 residues. Germline CDR1 reads KGHDR; CDR2 reads SFDVKD.

At least ten counts were recorded for this clonotype. The chain is built from TRBV6-1 and TRBJ2-7, with D perhaps TRBD2 (5 bases). Germline V gene lookup returns CDR1 MNHNS and CDR2 SASEGT. V was clipped by 8 bases and J by 0 bases, with 14 bases between them. The CDR3 contains 14 residues. CDR3 loop: CASRFWETSYEQYF. The CDR3 nucleotides are TGTGCCAGCCGCTTCTGGGAGACCTCCTACGAGCAGTACTTC.